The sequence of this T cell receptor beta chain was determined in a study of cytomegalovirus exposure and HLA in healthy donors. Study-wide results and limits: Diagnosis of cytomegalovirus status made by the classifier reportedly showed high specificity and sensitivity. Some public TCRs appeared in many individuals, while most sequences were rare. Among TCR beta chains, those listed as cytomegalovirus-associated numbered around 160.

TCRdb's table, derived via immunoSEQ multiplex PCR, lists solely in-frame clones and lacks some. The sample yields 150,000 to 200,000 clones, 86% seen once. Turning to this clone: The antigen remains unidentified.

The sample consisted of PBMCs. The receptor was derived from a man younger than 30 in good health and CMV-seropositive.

The CDR3 DNA reads as TGTGCCAGCAGTACCCCACAGGGGGCAAACATTCAGTACTTC. This sequence encodes CASSTPQGANIQYF. This chain links TRBV7-9 with TRBJ2-4; 9 bases are shared with TRBD1. CDR3 length: 14 amino acids. The J segment lost 6 bases and the V segment lost 6 bases, leaving 6 bases of the junction unmatched. The germline CDR1 and CDR2 sequences are SEHNR and FQNEAQ (reference sequence).